The rows below give T cell receptor beta chains drawn from one sample of a study of OX40 agonist ivuxolimab in advanced cancers. Only in-frame clones appear in the TCRdb table, and some are missing; sequencing was by immunoSEQ multiplex PCR. The data contain tens of thousands of clones, approximately 84% of them singletons. The sample in question was CD4+ or CD8+ T cells sorted from blood, obtained in a trial of the OX40 agonist ivuxolimab. The receptors originated from an adult with an advanced solid tumor such as melanoma, head and neck, liver or kidney cancer. Each CDR3 is given with its conserved first and last residue. The D gene is left open where the match is weak. Clone size appears in some rows only: once, few, many, or a class for an expanded clone.

abundance | j_gene | v_gene | d_gene | CDR3nt | CDR3aa
NA | TRBJ1-4 | TRBV7-9 | TRBD1 | TGTGCCAGCAGCTTAGGACAGGGTAATGAAAAACTGTTTTTT | CASSLGQGNEKLFF
NA | TRBJ2-3 | TRBV6-1 | NA | TGTGCCAGCAGGCCCGAGGTCCCGAGGGGAGATACGCAGTATTTT | CASRPEVPRGDTQYF
once | TRBJ2-7 | TRBV4-1 | NA | TGCGCCAGCAGCCAAGACGGGAGCGGAGTCCTCGAGCAGTACTTC | CASSQDGSGVLEQYF
once | TRBJ1-4 | TRBV7-9 | NA | TGTGCCAGCAGCCCTAGGATTGCAACTAATGAAAAACTGTTTTTT | CASSPRIATNEKLFF
NA | TRBJ1-1 | TRBV18 | TRBD1 | TGTGCCAGCTCTCCCGGGACAGGGGACAGGAACACTGAAGCTTTCTTT | CASSPGTGDRNTEAFF
NA | TRBJ2-7 | TRBV21-1 | NA | TGTGCCAGGAGTCTGGCTGGCCTTCAGTACTTC | CARSLAGLQYF
NA | TRBJ2-1 | TRBV9 | NA | TGTGCCAGCAGCGTAGAAGAGGGGCCCAGGGAGCAGTTCTTC | CASSVEEGPREQFF
NA | TRBJ2-1 | TRBV7-2 | TRBD1 | TGTGCCAGCAGCTTAAACAGGGGGGTCTTTAATGAGCAGTTCTTC | CASSLNRGVFNEQFF
NA | TRBJ1-5 | TRBV19 | TRBD1 | TGTGCCAGTAGTATAGAGAGGGGACAGGGAGGCAATCAGCCCCAGCATTTT | CASSIERGQGGNQPQHF
NA | TRBJ2-1 | TRBV2 | TRBD1 | TGTGCCAGCTTTCTAATCCCGGGACAGGGCAACAATGAGCAGTTCTTC | CASFLIPGQGNNEQFF
NA | TRBJ2-1 | TRBV18 | TRBD2 | TGTGCCAGCTCCCCCGGGACTAGTCTTGGCAATGAGCAGTTCTTC | CASSPGTSLGNEQFF
few | TRBJ1-3 | TRBV7-9 | NA | TGTGCCAGCAGCCGAGGGGAACCTGGAAACACCATATATTTT | CASSRGEPGNTIYF
NA | TRBJ2-1 | TRBV6-5 | NA | TGTGCCAGCAGTTACTCCAGAAACTCCAGGGTAAAGGAGCAGTTCTTC | CASSYSRNSRVKEQFF
NA | TRBJ2-1 | TRBV27 | TRBD2 | TGTGCCACCTTAGCGGGAGAAGAGCAGTTCTTC | CATLAGEEQFF
NA | TRBJ2-7 | TRBV5-4 | TRBD1 | TGTGCCAGCAGCTTGGGACAGGGACGCGAGCAGTACTTC | CASSLGQGREQYF
NA | TRBJ1-3 | TRBV6-1 | NA | TGTGCCAGCAGTGAGGTGGCTGGAAACACCATATATTTT | CASSEVAGNTIYF
NA | TRBJ2-1 | TRBV5-5 | TRBD1 | TGTGCCAGCAGCTTGTACTCCGGGACAGGCTCATACAATGAGCAGTTCTTC | CASSLYSGTGSYNEQFF
NA | TRBJ1-6 | TRBV30 | TRBD1 | TGTGCCTGGAGTGTGAGACAGGGGACTTCACCCCTCCACTTT | CAWSVRQGTSPLHF
NA | TRBJ2-5 | TRBV19 | NA | TGTGCCAGTAGTATTTCAGGGGAAGAGACCCAGTACTTC | CASSISGEETQYF
NA | TRBJ2-3 | TRBV5-6 | TRBD2 | TGTGCCAGCAGCTTTTCCCTAGCGGGACGAAAGAGCACAGATACGCAGTATTTT | CASSFSLAGRKSTDTQYF
NA | TRBJ2-3 | TRBV7-2 | NA | TGTGCCAGCAGCTTCGGGTCCACAGATACGCAGTATTTT | CASSFGSTDTQYF
NA | TRBJ2-5 | TRBV7-3 | TRBD2 | TGTGCCAGCAGCGGAGGAGGGACTAGCGGGGGCGGGGAGACCCAGTACTTC | CASSGGGTSGGGETQYF
NA | TRBJ1-3 | TRBV29-1 | NA | TGCAGCGCCGCAGGGGCATACGGAAACACCATATATTTT | CSAAGAYGNTIYF
NA | TRBJ2-3 | TRBV6-6 | NA | TGTGCCAGCAGTTACTCGTTTACCCCGGTTACGCAGTATTTT | CASSYSFTPVTQYF
NA | TRBJ1-2 | TRBV6-1 | NA | TGTGCCAGCAGTGAAGGGAGGTATGGCTACACCTTC | CASSEGRYGYTF
NA | TRBJ2-3 | TRBV4-2 | NA | TGTGCCAGCAGCCCTCCGGGTGCCACAGATACGCAGTATTTT | CASSPPGATDTQYF
NA | TRBJ2-3 | TRBV14 | NA | TGTGCCAGCAGCCAAGTCGGGCGGGGTCCCACAGATACGCAGTATTTT | CASSQVGRGPTDTQYF
NA | TRBJ2-1 | TRBV19 | NA | TGTGCCAGTAGTTTACAGGGTGGTGAGCAGTTCTTC | CASSLQGGEQFF
NA | TRBJ2-3 | TRBV11-2 | NA | TGTGCCAGCAGCTTAGCACTCATTTCAGATACGCAGTATTTT | CASSLALISDTQYF
once | TRBJ2-1 | TRBV9 | NA | TGTGCCAGCAGCCCCTTTAGTGAGGTGGAGCAGTTCTTC | CASSPFSEVEQFF
few | TRBJ2-5 | TRBV11-2 | NA | TGTGCCAGCAGCTCCCTGAAAGTGACCCAGTACTTC | CASSSLKVTQYF
NA | TRBJ2-1 | TRBV11-2 | TRBD2 | TGTGCCAGCAGCCCCTCACCGCACGGGGGGTACAATGAGCAGTTCTTC | CASSPSPHGGYNEQFF
NA | TRBJ1-6 | TRBV4-1 | NA | TGCGCCAGCAATGGATTGTCCGGAACCAATTATAATTCACCCCTCCACTTT | CASNGLSGTNYNSPLHF
NA | TRBJ1-5 | TRBV10-2 | NA | TGCGCCAGCAGTGTGGGGGGTGATAGCAATCAGCCCCAGCATTTT | CASSVGGDSNQPQHF
NA | TRBJ2-2 | TRBV7-2 | NA | TGTGCCAGCAGCTTAAGATTCACCGGGGAGCTGTTTTTT | CASSLRFTGELFF
NA | TRBJ2-7 | TRBV19 | TRBD1 | TGTGCCAGTAGTGAGGACAGGCGGCTACTACCTCCCTACGAGCAGTACTTC | CASSEDRRLLPPYEQYF
once | TRBJ2-5 | TRBV7-9 | NA | TGTGCCAGCAGCTTATCTCACAGCCAAGAGACCCAGTACTTC | CASSLSHSQETQYF
few | TRBJ1-6 | TRBV30 | NA | TGTGCCTGTACCACCGGAGCTGGTTCACCCCTCCACTTT | CACTTGAGSPLHF
NA | TRBJ2-2 | TRBV10-3 | NA | TGTGCCATCAGCGCCGGAGCTACCACCGGGGAGCTGTTTTTT | CAISAGATTGELFF
NA | TRBJ2-2 | TRBV10-1 | TRBD1 | TGCGCCAGCTTGGGTCAGGGCAGGGGGAACGGGGAGCTGTTTTTT | CASLGQGRGNGELFF
NA | TRBJ2-5 | TRBV4-1 | TRBD2 | TGCGCCAGCAGCCACCCAAGAGCCCGTGATGGGGGGGTATCCCAAGAGACCCAGTACTTC | CASSHPRARDGGVSQETQYF
NA | TRBJ2-6 | TRBV7-9 | NA | TGTGCCAGCAGCCCTGGGCACAGGGACGTCTCTGGGGCCAACGTCCTGACTTTC | CASSPGHRDVSGANVLTF